The 5 T cell receptor delta chains presented below share a single source sample, sequenced in a study of gamma-delta T cells after stem cell transplantation. TCRdb reran clone calling via CATT on the RT-PCR reads. The sample consists of about 2,400 delta-chain clones, 5.6% of them appearing once. The sequencing sample was made of gamma-delta T cells. These receptors were taken from a human donor. It is not recorded whose cells these are; they may come from a transplant donor.

The chain is built from TRDV2 and TRDJ3; 11 bases align to TRDD3. V dropped 3 bases and J dropped 1; count of bases not matched to a gene: 10. Germline lookup yields CDR1 GEAIGNYY and CDR2 EKD. The CDR3 loop spans 20 amino acids. CDR3 protein: CACDSLLGDTRSWDTRQMFF. CDR3 DNA sequence: TGTGCCTGTGACTCCCTCTTGGGGGATACGCGGTCCTGGGACACCCGACAGATGTTTTTC.

This clone is medium-sized in the sample. This chain links TRDV2 with TRDJ1; 7 positions agree with TRDD3. The CDR3 consists of 18 residues. After removal of 1 base from V and 4 bases from J, the junction contained 17 bases not matched to a gene. Germline V CDR1 and CDR2: GEAIGNYY, EKD. CDR3 in DNA: TGTGCCTGTGACACTCTGGGGATAGGCACGGGGGGAATCGATAAACTCATCTTT. Protein: CACDTLGIGTGGIDKLIF.

This clone was seen only a few times. This DNA translates differently at residue 15 from the TCRdb protein, which is that of a much larger clone; a read error is likely, and the protein shown is the DNA's own translation. V gene TRDV2 combines with J gene TRDJ3; 7 positions match TRDD3. CDR3 length: 21 amino acids. In germline, CDR1 is GEAIGNYY, CDR2 EKD. This CDR3 reads CACDSIFSRTGDPWNTRQMFF. CDR3 DNA: TGTGCCTGTGACTCAATATTCTCTCGTACTGGGGATCCCTGGAACACCCGACAGATGTTTTTC.

This clone was recorded a few times. A much bigger clone sits one base away, suggesting this may be a read error. The chain recombines TRDV2 with TRDJ1; tentatively, D is TRDD3 (6 bases). CDR3 length: 14 residues. Germline CDR1 reads GEAIGNYY; CDR2 reads EKD. DNA of the CDR3: TGTGCCTGTGACACCCTGGGGAGCACCGATAGACTCATCTTT. This gives the protein CACDTLGSTDRLIF.

As for this clone: A much larger clone lies a single base off, so this may be a read error. The rearrangement uses TRDV2 and TRDJ1; no clear D. CDR1 is GEAIGNYY and CDR2 is EKD in the germline V gene. The germline V and J ends were trimmed by 3 bases and 0 bases, with 22 bases remaining between them. The CDR3 loop spans 18 amino acids. The chain's CDR3 is CACDGVETVSQDTDKLIF. The CDR3 DNA follows: TGTGCCTGTGACGGTGTGGAGACGGTCAGCCAAGACACCGATAAACTCATCTTT.